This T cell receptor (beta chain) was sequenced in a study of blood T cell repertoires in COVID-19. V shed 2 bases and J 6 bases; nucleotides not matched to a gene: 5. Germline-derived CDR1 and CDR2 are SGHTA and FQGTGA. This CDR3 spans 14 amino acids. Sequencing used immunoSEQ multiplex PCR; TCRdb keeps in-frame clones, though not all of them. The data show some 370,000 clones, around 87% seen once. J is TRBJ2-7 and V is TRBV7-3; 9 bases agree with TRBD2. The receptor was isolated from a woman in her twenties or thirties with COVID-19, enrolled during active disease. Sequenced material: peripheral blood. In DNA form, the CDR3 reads TGTGCCAGCAGCTTATACGGGACTAGCCGCGAGCAGTACTTC. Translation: CASSLYGTSREQYF.